This is a list of T cell receptor beta chains from one sample in a study of PD-L1 blockade in urothelial cancer. Clones were read by immunoSEQ multiplex PCR, and TCRdb kept only the in-frame ones, dropping some. The sample carries tens of thousands of clones, around 89% recorded once. This specimen consisted of PBMCs, obtained around atezolizumab (anti-PD-L1) treatment. Every receptor here comes from a man between 60 and 75 years old with urothelial cancer. Both conserved end residues are part of each CDR3. The D gene is left open where the match is weak. Only part of the rows carry a size: once, few, many, or a class if the clone is expanded.

TRBD2	TRBV7-2	TRBJ2-5	NA	TGTGCCAGCAGCCTAGTCCCGGGACTAGCGGGGGGCCAAGAGACCCAGTACTTC	CASSLVPGLAGGQETQYF
TRBD2	TRBV7-2	TRBJ2-1	NA	TGTGCCAGCAGCTGGAGAGAGGGGCGGGGGAGCTCCTACAATGAGCAGTTCTTC	CASSWREGRGSSYNEQFF
NA	TRBV27	TRBJ2-2	NA	TGTGCCAGCAATCCCGGGACACCGAACACCGGGGAGCTGTTTTTT	CASNPGTPNTGELFF
TRBD2	TRBV7-2	TRBJ2-1	NA	TGTGCCAGCAGCGGTAGCGGGGGTAACTATGAGCAGTTCTTC	CASSGSGGNYEQFF
TRBD2	TRBV6-6	TRBJ2-3	once	TGTGCCAGCAGTTACTCGGAGACTAGCGGGAGGGATACGCAGTATTTT	CASSYSETSGRDTQYF
NA	TRBV19	TRBJ1-3	NA	TGTGCCAGTAGTCCCGTCCGGTCTGGAAACACCATATATTTT	CASSPVRSGNTIYF
NA	TRBV27	TRBJ2-7	NA	TGTGCCAGCAGTTTATTCCAGACATACGAGCAGTACTTC	CASSLFQTYEQYF
TRBD1	TRBV6-1	TRBJ2-3	NA	TGTGCCAGCAGTGAATCTTCTACAGGGGATTGGGGCACAGATACGCAGTATTTT	CASSESSTGDWGTDTQYF
NA	TRBV6-5	TRBJ1-2	NA	TGTGCCAGCAGCCCGACAGGCTATGGCTACACCTTC	CASSPTGYGYTF
NA	TRBV5-1	TRBJ1-4	NA	TGCGCCAGCAGCTTGTCGGGACTTAATGAAAAACTGTTTTTT	CASSLSGLNEKLFF
TRBD2	TRBV30	TRBJ2-1	NA	TGTGCCTGGAGCCTAGCGGGAGGATTCTTTGAGCAGTTCTTC	CAWSLAGGFFEQFF
TRBD1	TRBV19	TRBJ2-6	NA	TGTGCCAGTACCCCGGACAGGGTATTACTCGGGGCCAACGTCCTGACTTTC	CASTPDRVLLGANVLTF
NA	TRBV19	TRBJ1-5	NA	TGTGCCAGTAGTATTACATGGCAGGGGTCGCGCAATCAGCCCCAGCATTTT	CASSITWQGSRNQPQHF
TRBD2	TRBV11-2	TRBJ2-3	NA	TGTGCCAGCAGCATCGGGACTAGCGGGGGGCGGGGAGATACGCAGTATTTT	CASSIGTSGGRGDTQYF
NA	TRBV7-2	TRBJ2-1	NA	TGTGCCAGCAGCTTACAGGGCCCCTACAATGAGCAGTTCTTC	CASSLQGPYNEQFF
NA	TRBV19	TRBJ1-5	once	TGTGCCAGTAGACATACAGGGAGCAATCAGCCCCAGCATTTT	CASRHTGSNQPQHF
NA	TRBV19	TRBJ2-1	NA	TGTGCCAGTAATTATTTGGGGGCAAATGAGCAGTTCTTC	CASNYLGANEQFF
TRBD1	TRBV5-4	TRBJ2-1	NA	TGTGCCAGCAGCCGGCGGGACAGGGATAACAATGAGCAGTTCTTC	CASSRRDRDNNEQFF
TRBD2	TRBV7-9	TRBJ2-2	NA	TGTGCCAGCAGCTCCCGTGGTAGCGGGAGAGGCACCGGGGAGCTGTTTTTT	CASSSRGSGRGTGELFF
NA	TRBV4-3	TRBJ1-2	NA	TGCGCCAGCAGCCAGGGAGGGGGGGGGCATGGCTACACCTTC	CASSQGGGGHGYTF
NA	TRBV28	TRBJ2-3	once	TGTGCCAGCACCCCAGGAGGCCTCACAGATACGCAGTATTTT	CASTPGGLTDTQYF
NA	TRBV5-1	TRBJ2-5	NA	TGCGCCAGCAGCTTGTCAGGGCCTCGGGAGACCCAGTACTTC	CASSLSGPRETQYF
NA	TRBV5-5	TRBJ2-1	NA	TGTGCCAGCAGCTCCCTAATCGGCTCCTACAATGAGCAGTTCTTC	CASSSLIGSYNEQFF
TRBD2	TRBV5-1	TRBJ2-1	NA	TGCGCCAGCAGCTTGACTAGCGGGAGGGTCAATGAGCAGTTCTTC	CASSLTSGRVNEQFF
NA	TRBV19	TRBJ2-3	NA	TGTGCCAGTAGTATACCCGTCGGCGGAGATACGCAGTATTTT	CASSIPVGGDTQYF
NA	TRBV19	TRBJ2-2	NA	TGTGCCAGTAGCGATTACAGGGAGCTGTTTTTT	CASSDYRELFF
TRBD2	TRBV5-1	TRBJ2-5	NA	TGCGCCAGCAGCCAAAGGACTAGCGGGATAAGAGCAGAGACCCAGTACTTC	CASSQRTSGIRAETQYF
TRBD1	TRBV28	TRBJ2-7	NA	TGTGCCAGCAGCTCTCCGGGACAGGACCCCTACGAGCAGTACTTC	CASSSPGQDPYEQYF
TRBD2	TRBV6-5	TRBJ2-7	NA	TGTGCCAGCAGTTACTCGGCTAGCGGGAGCTACGAGCAGTACTTC	CASSYSASGSYEQYF
NA	TRBV19	TRBJ1-5	NA	TGTGCCAGTAGTATTATAGGGGAGGGGGGAAATCAGCCCCAGCATTTT	CASSIIGEGGNQPQHF
TRBD1	TRBV6-6	TRBJ1-5	NA	TGTGCCAGCATTTCGGGAGACAGGGATTGGGAGCCCCAGCATTTT	CASISGDRDWEPQHF
NA	TRBV6-5	TRBJ2-4	NA	TGTGCCTCGGGGCAGGGGCGAGAAAACATTCAGTACTTC	CASGQGRENIQYF
TRBD1	TRBV10-1	TRBJ2-1	few	TGCGCCAGCAGTAACTCGGGACAGAAGGGCCCGAATCGGTTCTTC	CASSNSGQKGPNRFF
TRBD1	TRBV19	TRBJ2-7	NA	TGTGCCAGTAGTATAGGATCCGGACAGGGGTTCCACGAGCAGTACTTC	CASSIGSGQGFHEQYF
NA	TRBV9	TRBJ1-2	NA	TGTGCCAGCAGCGAGCAGGGGACTACTAACTATGGCTACACCTTC	CASSEQGTTNYGYTF
TRBD2	TRBV10-3	TRBJ2-1	NA	TGTGCCATCAGCCCGACTAGCGGGGACTCCTACAATGAGCAGTTCTTC	CAISPTSGDSYNEQFF
TRBD1	TRBV2	TRBJ1-5	NA	TGTGCCAGCGCAGGACAGGCCAATCAGCCCCAGCATTTT	CASAGQANQPQHF
NA	TRBV27	TRBJ1-1	NA	TGTGCCAGCAGTTTATCGAGGGAAACTGAAGCTTTCTTT	CASSLSRETEAFF
TRBD2	TRBV7-3	TRBJ2-1	NA	TGTGCCAGCAGCCCCCTAGCGGGACTTTACAATGAGCAGTTCTTC	CASSPLAGLYNEQFF
NA	TRBV7-2	TRBJ1-3	NA	TGTGCCAGCAGCTTGATCACAGGAAACACCATATATTTT	CASSLITGNTIYF
TRBD1	TRBV5-1	TRBJ2-1	NA	TGCGCCAGCAGCCCCCAGCCATCCGGACAGGGGGCGGATGAGCAGTTCTTC	CASSPQPSGQGADEQFF